This T cell receptor beta chain was observed in a study of OX40 agonist ivuxolimab in advanced cancers. Peripheral blood came from all dose cohorts at three timepoints. This table comes from immunoSEQ multiplex PCR, and its TCRdb copy is limited to in-frame clones, with some not included. The table has about 80,000 clones, 84% seen once. The CDR3 contains 18 residues. Germline trimming cut 0 bases from V and 1 base from J; bases unmatched to any gene: 7. The rearrangement uses TRBV5-3 and TRBJ2-3, with 11 bases fitting TRBD2. TRBV5-3 has ORF status, its function being uncertain. This TCR came from an adult with an advanced solid tumor such as melanoma, head and neck, liver or kidney cancer. The sequencing here drew on CD4+ or CD8+ T cells sorted from blood, taken in a trial of the OX40 agonist ivuxolimab. CDR3 protein: CARSLASGGPSGTDTQYF. CDR3 bases: TGTGCCAGAAGCTTGGCTAGCGGGGGGCCCTCTGGCACAGATACGCAGTATTTT.